A selection of T cell receptor beta chains follows, all from one sample in a study of T cells in Graves' hyperthyroidism and ophthalmopathy. TCRdb re-called the multiplex PCR reads with MiXCR, one entry per CDR3 protein. Among around 280,000 distinct CDR3 sequences listed, roughly 15% were seen once. Sequences were obtained from blood. The receptor source for this set is a woman in her thirties with Graves' hyperthyroidism that later progressed to Graves' ophthalmopathy. Both conserved end residues are part of each CDR3. Fields, in order: V gene, D gene, J gene, clone size, CDR3 protein, CDR3 DNA. A D gene is named only where the DNA matches it firmly. Rows give clone size only sometimes, using once, few, many, or a class for an expanded clone.

>TRBV11-2|TRBD2|TRBJ2-1|many
CASSPGWGTNMFF
TGTGCCAGCAGCCCAGGTTGGGGGACTAATATGTTCTTC
>TRBV7-9|TRBD1|TRBJ2-7|many
CASSPDRALYEQYF
TGTGCCAGCAGCCCTGACAGGGCCCTCTACGAGCAGTACTTC
>TRBV11-2|.|TRBJ1-5|many
CASSSDLRPDQPQHF
TGTGCCAGCAGTTCTGACCTGCGGCCAGATCAGCCCCAGCATTTT
>TRBV28|TRBD2|TRBJ2-7|many
CASSFPRTSGISYEQYF
TGTGCCAGCAGTTTCCCCCGGACTAGCGGGATCTCCTACGAGCAGTACTTC
>TRBV2|.|TRBJ2-1|many
CASSEYPLPSSYNEQFF
TGTGCCAGCAGTGAATATCCCCTCCCGAGCTCCTACAATGAGCAGTTCTTC
>TRBV7-2|.|TRBJ2-1|many
CASSPFEGTYNEQFF
TGTGCCAGCAGCCCTTTTGAGGGAACCTACAATGAGCAGTTCTTC
>TRBV4-1|.|TRBJ2-1|.
CASSPPGVTPTGEQFF
TGCGCCAGCAGCCCACCGGGAGTGACCCCTACCGGGGAGCAGTTCTTC
>TRBV4-2|TRBD2|TRBJ2-5|many
CASSQSSGGLAEETQYF
TGTGCCAGCAGCCAGTCCTCCGGGGGACTAGCGGAAGAGACCCAGTACTTC
>TRBV10-2|.|TRBJ2-1|many
CASSELTYNEQFF
TGCGCCAGCAGTGAGTTGACCTACAATGAGCAGTTCTTC
>TRBV9|TRBD1|TRBJ2-1|.
CASSAGTGTYNEQFF
TGTGCCAGCAGCGCCGGGACAGGAACCTACAATGAGCAGTTCTTC
>TRBV12-3/TRBV12-4|.|TRBJ1-3|many
CASRREQSSGNTIYF
TGTGCCAGCAGGCGGGAGCAGAGCTCTGGAAACACCATATATTTT
>TRBV5-5|.|TRBJ1-2|many
CASSISPTENYGYTF
TGTGCCAGCAGCATCAGCCCTACAGAGAACTATGGCTACACCTTC
>TRBV6-2/TRBV6-3|.|TRBJ1-2|few
CASSLLAGAYGYTF
TGTGCCAGCAGTCTACTCGCAGGTGCCTATGGCTACACCTTC
>TRBV28|.|TRBJ2-7|many
CATWGRAGFYEQYF
TGTGCCACCTGGGGACGTGCAGGTTTTTACGAGCAGTACTTC
>TRBV4-3|TRBD2|TRBJ2-7|.
CASSQEGSGGSSYEQYF
TGCGCCAGCAGCCAAGAGGGGAGTGGCGGGAGCTCCTACGAGCAGTACTTC
>TRBV15|.|TRBJ1-2|many
CATSRDLFRYTF
TGTGCCACCAGCAGAGATCTATTTCGTTACACCTTC
>TRBV3-2|.|TRBJ2-1|once
CASSEKGRDFRGPQTYNEQFF
TGTGCCAGCAGCGAAAAAGGACGCGATTTTCGCGGACCGCAAACCTACAATGAGCAGTTCTTC
>TRBV6-2/TRBV6-3|.|TRBJ2-1|many
CASRPLARRAGLTAYNEQFF
TGTGCCAGCAGGCCTCTTGCCCGGCGAGCGGGCCTTACAGCCTACAATGAGCAGTTCTTC
>TRBV27|.|TRBJ1-6|many
CASSLWGADNSPLHF
TGTGCCAGCAGTTTATGGGGGGCGGATAATTCACCCCTCCACTTT
>TRBV28|.|TRBJ2-7|many
CASSLTPAQAGEQYF
TGTGCCAGCAGTTTAACCCCCGCCCAGGCTGGCGAGCAGTACTTC
>TRBV20-1|TRBD2|TRBJ2-1|.
CSAVAGGGNEQFF
TGCAGTGCTGTAGCGGGAGGAGGGAATGAGCAGTTCTTC
>TRBV6-5|.|TRBJ2-7|.
CASSFQGTGAYEQYF
TGTGCCAGCAGTTTTCAGGGGACTGGAGCCTACGAGCAGTACTTC
>TRBV13|TRBD2|TRBJ2-1|many
CASSLGSREPPSYNEQFF
TGTGCCAGCAGCTTAGGTTCGCGGGAGCCCCCATCCTACAATGAGCAGTTCTTC
>TRBV7-7|.|TRBJ2-1|.
CASSLVERSEQFF
TGTGCTAGCAGCTTAGTTGAGCGAAGTGAGCAGTTCTTC
>TRBV9|TRBD2|TRBJ2-7|.
CASSVDERGPYEQYF
TGTGCCAGCAGCGTAGACGAGCGGGGGCCCTACGAGCAGTACTTC
>TRBV7-9|.|TRBJ1-3|.
CASSLAAGIGNTIYF
TGTGCCAGCAGCTTAGCCGCGGGTATTGGAAACACCATATATTTT
>TRBV12-3/TRBV12-4|.|TRBJ2-1|many
CASSVTGMGYNEQFF
TGTGCCAGCAGTGTCACAGGGATGGGCTACAATGAGCAGTTCTTC
>TRBV29-1|.|TRBJ1-1|many
CSGGGPSLGEAFF
TGCAGCGGAGGGGGTCCAAGCCTAGGTGAAGCTTTCTTT
>TRBV18|TRBD1|TRBJ2-1|many
CASSLQDRDPYNEQFF
TGTGCCAGCTCACTCCAGGACAGGGACCCCTACAATGAGCAGTTCTTC
>TRBV5-1|TRBD1|TRBJ2-7|.
CASSATGTGRYEQYF
TGCGCCAGCAGCGCGACCGGGACAGGGAGATACGAGCAGTACTTC
>TRBV6-1|TRBD2|TRBJ2-3|many
CASRTLGLAGGPYRPDTQYF
TGTGCCAGCAGAACCCTCGGACTAGCGGGAGGCCCGTATCGGCCAGATACGCAGTATTTT
>TRBV19|TRBD2|TRBJ2-7|.
CASSTSGLAGMYEQYF
TGTGCCAGTAGTACCTCGGGACTAGCGGGAATGTACGAGCAGTACTTC
>TRBV19|.|TRBJ2-1|.
CASSIDGGGSPYNEQFF
TGTGCCAGTAGTATAGACGGAGGGGGCTCCCCCTACAATGAGCAGTTCTTC
>TRBV11-2|.|TRBJ1-4|.
CATRTLKAVNEKLLF
TGTGCCACCAGGACCCTGAAGGCGGTCAATGAAAAACTGCTTTTT
>TRBV6-2/TRBV6-3|TRBD1|TRBJ2-5|many
CASSFGTGGAQETQYF
TGTGCCAGCAGTTTCGGGACAGGGGGGGCCCAAGAGACCCAGTACTTC
>TRBV20-1|.|TRBJ2-2|.
CSARVRGTGELFF
TGCAGTGCTAGGGTACGCGGGACCGGGGAGCTGTTTTTT
>TRBV7-3|.|TRBJ2-7|.
CASSLTWASASYEQYF
TGTGCCAGCAGCTTAACCTGGGCTAGCGCTTCCTACGAGCAGTACTTC
>TRBV6-2/TRBV6-3|.|TRBJ1-2|many
CASSTLTYGYTF
TGTGCCAGTTCGACACTCACCTATGGCTACACCTTC
>TRBV5-4|.|TRBJ2-7|many
CASSPTGRGFSYEQYF
TGTGCCAGCAGCCCTACAGGGCGGGGGTTCTCCTACGAGCAGTACTTC
>TRBV15|.|TRBJ2-3|few
CATRGGLSSDTQYF
TGTGCCACCAGGGGGGGACTCTCATCCGATACGCAGTATTTT
>TRBV4-3|.|TRBJ1-4|.
CASSHPGKGGEKLFF
TGCGCCAGCAGCCACCCCGGTAAGGGCGGCGAAAAACTGTTTTTT
>TRBV20-1|TRBD2|TRBJ2-1|many
CSARPGLAGYNEQFF
TGCAGTGCTAGGCCAGGACTAGCGGGATACAATGAGCAGTTCTTC
>TRBV7-2|.|TRBJ1-1|many
CASSSNPTRRGTNTEAFF
TGTGCCAGCAGCTCGAACCCCACCCGCAGGGGAACCAACACTGAAGCTTTCTTT
>TRBV4-3|.|TRBJ2-1|.
CASSQELYNEQFF
TGCGCCAGCAGCCAAGAACTTTACAATGAGCAGTTCTTC
>TRBV7-2|TRBD1|TRBJ1-2|many
CASSPMSGTDGYTF
TGTGCCAGCAGCCCGATGTCCGGGACAGATGGCTACACCTTC